The present TCR beta chain was sequenced within a study of molecular identifiers for immune sequencing clone quantification listed by TCRdb under 2018. Looking at the study overall: For a replicate experiment, the RNA from either approximately 20,000 or 98,000 naive CD8 T cells was divided into five aliquots, and four of those aliquots went on to sequencing. CD8 T cells were used in a methods study to benchmark molecular-identifier clustering-based TCR repertoire sequencing (MIDCIRS) and TCR RNA copy counting.

The paper's findings and limits, for the study overall: In CMV-specific effector cells, clones with more than 20 RNA copies accounted for over 97% of molecules, whereas in naive cells such clones accounted for under 1%. Modeling estimated about three recovered TCR RNA copies per cell, compared with about ten by digital PCR, which implies roughly 30% capture efficiency. Highly expanded clone sizes could be underestimated because identical TCR molecules may share a barcode. Spiked-in Jurkat TCR RNA equal to a single cell's worth was reported to be detectable even within 1,100,000 naive CD8 T cells. Spiked-in Jurkat TCR RNA (roughly 10 copies' worth), which is not part of the donor repertoire, was contained in the naive libraries. When barcode sub-clustering was not used, chimeric consensus sequences inflated TCR diversity, with chimeras reaching as high as 47%.

The receptor library was made with PCR. TCRdb lists the instrument as Illumina HiSeq 4000. Bulk TCR libraries were prepared as previously described, using TCR primers listed in Table S5. Purification of total RNA was performed with the Qiagen AllPrep DNA/RNA kit. Before analysis, reads from multiple sequencing runs of one library were combined. The original pipeline was this. Only reads with exact TCR constant sequence were kept, trimmed to 150 nt, and grouped by their 12-nt molecular barcodes. Reads within each barcode group were sub-clustered using a 15% Levenshtein threshold, and quality-weighted consensus sequences were constructed for each RNA molecule. Non-functional sequences were filtered out, along with any lower-count sequence sitting one edit away from another sequence. Based on fitting two negative binomial distributions, any barcode sub-cluster with under 20% of the maximum read count was discarded. TCRdb reprocessing: public reads trimmed at Q25 with fastp, clones called with MiXCR, in-frame beta chains kept. Entries that share a CDR3 protein sequence are merged under the most common genes and DNA. The V and J calls and clone size are TCRdb's, not the authors'. The sample yields about 640,000 distinct CDR3 sequences; 20% were counted once. About 0.9% of the sample is taken by the ten largest.

Libraries of naive CD8 T cells were built from around 20,000 to 1,000,000 sorted cells, with 10%, 30% or 50% of the purified RNA used. On a BD FACSAria II, naive CD8 T cells were FACS-sorted as CD8+CD4-CCR7+CD45RA+ and collected into RLT Plus buffer. Detection sensitivity was tested by spiking Jurkat RNA equal to roughly nine TCR copies' worth into samples containing 20,000-1,000,000 naive CD8 T cells. CD8 T cells were enriched with RosetteSep CD8+ T Cell Enrichment Cocktail and Ficoll-Paque, followed by ACK red cell lysis. This clonotype was detected many times. Its antigen is still unknown. No base qualities exist here, and no much larger clone lies one base off it. The specimen was naive CD8+ T cells from blood, with Jurkat cell RNA spiked in. The cell subset or site tag for this specimen amounts to: FACS-sorted CD8+CD4-CCR7+CD45RA+ naive T cells. The receptor comes from a human donor in good health. Some libraries in this study had Jurkat cell RNA spiked in.

Here is the DNA: TGTGCCATCAGTGAGGAAACAAACCCCTACGAGCAGTACTTC. It codes for CAISEETNPYEQYF. The rearranged chain carries TRBV10-3 and TRBJ2-7; no D segment can be confidently identified. Trimming removed 2 bases from V and 2 bases from J, leaving 10 bases between the germline ends. As encoded in the germline V gene, CDR1 is ENHRY while CDR2 is SYGVKD. Including cysteine and phenylalanine, the CDR3 has 14 amino acids. Only the CDR3 part of the read is kept: 42 bases, read in frame from the first base.